This entry lists 8 T cell receptor beta chains sequenced from one sample in a study of regulatory and conventional T cells in RAG deficiency. Profiled with immunoSEQ multiplex PCR; TCRdb holds only in-frame clones, not every one. The profile covers some 21,000 clones, with about 92% appearing a single time and roughly 0.77% taken by the ten largest. Blood CD4+ CD25-low CD127-high conventional T cells supplied the genomic DNA template. The same data also contributed to another study, on regulatory T cells. That work contributes: Primers: 52 TRBV forward and 13 TRBJ reverse.

Sequences were obtained from CD4+ T cells sorted from blood. These receptors originate from a human donor in good health.

This rearrangement joins TRBV19 to TRBJ1-4; TRBD1 matches 11 bases. This CDR3 has 17 residues. The V gene end was trimmed by 3 bases and the J gene end by 3 bases; junction bases not matched to a gene: 6. Looked up from germline, CDR1 is LNHDA and CDR2 is SQIVND (reference sequence). This chain's CDR3 is CASSISGTGGPNEKLFF. CDR3 in DNA: TGTGCCAGTAGTATCTCCGGGACAGGGGGTCCTAATGAAAAACTGTTTTTT.

The chain carries TRBV5-6 and TRBJ2-7; D remains unclear. Trimming removed 1 base from V and 6 bases from J, with 5 bases in between. The CDR3 runs 11 residues. Germline V gene data show CDR1 as SGHDT and CDR2 as YYEEEE. CDR3 protein: CASSLSSEQYF. In DNA, the CDR3 is TGTGCCAGCAGCTTGTCCAGCGAGCAGTACTTC.

The chain recombines TRBV11-2 with TRBJ2-7; perhaps TRBD1 as D (5 bases). V was shortened by 1 base and J by 4 bases, with 14 bases between the two germline ends. The CDR3 is 15 amino acids. Germline V CDR1 and CDR2: SGHAT, FQNNGV. The CDR3 reads CASSLGVQVSYEQYF. In DNA form, the CDR3 reads TGTGCCAGCAGCTTAGGGGTACAGGTTTCGTACGAGCAGTACTTC.

V and J are TRBV6-1 and TRBJ1-2; D remains ambiguous. The V and J ends lost 6 bases and 4 bases respectively, with 12 bases between them. The CDR3 spans 13 residues. Germline V lookup: CDR1 MNHNS, CDR2 SASEGT. This CDR3 reads CASSPEAFYGYTF. DNA for the CDR3: TGTGCCAGCAGCCCCGAGGCGTTCTATGGCTACACCTTC.

This rearrangement joins TRBV5-1 to TRBJ1-2; possibly TRBD1 for D (6 bases). Germline V gives CDR1 SGHRS, CDR2 YFSETQ. Trimming took off 1 base at V and 4 bases at J, with 8 bases between the two ends. The CDR3 extends over 13 amino acids. The CDR3, as DNA: TGCGCCAGCAGCTTGCAGGGGAGCTATGGCTACACCTTC. Its protein is CASSLQGSYGYTF.

This sequence joins TRBV11-2 and TRBJ2-5; D not resolved. The V gene lost 1 base and the J gene lost 0 bases, with 3 bases spanning the gap. The germline V gene has CDR1 SGHAT and CDR2 FQNNGV. CDR3 length equals 13 residues. CDR3 nucleotide sequence: TGTGCCAGCAGCTTAGGCTACCAAGAGACCCAGTACTTC. The encoded protein is CASSLGYQETQYF.

The chain combines TRBV5-1 with TRBJ1-2; D call uncertain. CDR3 length equals 13 residues. V dropped 5 bases and J dropped 4 bases, with 12 bases sitting between them. Germline V gene sequence: CDR1 SGHRS, CDR2 YFSETQ. CDR3 in DNA: TGCGCCAGCAGTTATGACATTTCCTATGGCTACACCTTC. Its translation is CASSYDISYGYTF.

The chain joins TRBV5-4 to TRBJ1-1; tentatively, D is TRBD1 (6 bases). V lost 4 bases to trimming and J lost 0 bases, with 13 bases between them. The CDR3 has 15 amino acids. CDR1 and CDR2 from the germline V gene are SGHNT and YYREEE (reference sequence). Here the CDR3 DNA reads TGTGCCAGCAGCACATGGACAGATATGAACACTGAAGCTTTCTTT. Its protein is CASSTWTDMNTEAFF.